This T cell receptor (beta chain) was retrieved from a study of CD8 T cells in ankylosing spondylitis. Comment on this clonotype: No antigen is known for it.

Study results and limitations: CD8+ cells made up the disease-linked clones, which were relatively rare in peripheral blood. Ankylosing spondylitis blood seemed to carry a telltale TCR beta motif made of fewer than 10 highly homologous variants.

As the method for making TCR beta libraries, quantitative 5'-RACE with molecular barcodes was used. TCRdb re-called the 5' RACE reads through MiXCR, storing one row per CDR3 protein. The top ten clones hold 0.95% to 1.1% of a sample with about 440,000 distinct CDR3 sequences, about 15% of them seen once. The CDR3 has 16 amino acids. Trimming left V 1 base short and J 4 bases short, with 14 bases between. CDR1 is MNHNS and CDR2 is SASEGT in the germline V gene. The receptor comes from a male donor with ankylosing spondylitis. The chain joins TRBV6-1 to TRBJ2-1, with D possibly matching TRBD2 (6 bases). Sample: blood, either unsorted or a sorted T cell fraction (not recorded which). Here the CDR3 DNA reads TGTGCCAGCAGTGAAGTTTCGGGACTGGGGTACAATGAGCAGTTCTTC. This translates into CASSEVSGLGYNEQFF.